This T cell receptor beta chain derives from a study of blood T cell repertoires in COVID-19. At the level of the study: COVID-19 samples from acute and convalescent phases originated in the United States, Italy and Spain. PBMCs, B-cell-depleted T cells, or T cells were the source of the cDNA or gDNA that made up the material.

As handled by the study authors: Cell counts per sample came from amplifying reference gene primers. TCRdb keeps only in-frame clones here, not all; method: immunoSEQ multiplex PCR. The V and J calls and the clone size are those of that table, but D and trimming were determined from the DNA. The data show about 230,000 clones, around 84% seen once. The sequence derives from an elderly woman with active or convalescent COVID-19. Sequences were obtained from peripheral blood.

As DNA, the CDR3 is TGTGCCAGCAGACTTGGGGGGGGCACAGATACGCAGTATTTT. Its translation: CASRLGGGTDTQYF. The rearrangement uses TRBV28 and TRBJ2-3; TRBD2 matches at 7 bases. Germline lookup yields CDR1 MDHEN and CDR2 SYDVKM. The CDR3 spans 14 residues. V trimming: 6 bases; J trimming: 1 base; junction bases outside the gene matches: 4.